The rows below give T cell receptor beta chains drawn from one sample of a study of cytomegalovirus exposure and HLA in healthy donors. Only in-frame clones appear in the TCRdb table, and some are missing; sequencing was by immunoSEQ multiplex PCR. Its table records 60,000 to 75,000 clones. The sequencing sample was made of PBMCs. These receptors were taken from a woman aged 25-40 years in good health and CMV-seronegative. The CDR3 runs from the conserved cysteine through the conserved F or W. The order of the fields is D gene, J gene, V gene, CDR3 DNA, CDR3 protein. D genes are given only for firm matches.

d_call: TRBD1
j_call: TRBJ1-6
v_call: TRBV19
cdr3_nt: TGTGCCAGTAGTCTCCGGACAGGCCGAAATTCACCCCTCCACTTT
cdr3_aa: CASSLRTGRNSPLHF

d_call: .
j_call: TRBJ1-4
v_call: TRBV18
cdr3_nt: TGTGCCAGCTCACCACGGGCGCGGGGGGATGAAAAACTGTTTTTT
cdr3_aa: CASSPRARGDEKLFF

d_call: .
j_call: TRBJ1-1
v_call: TRBV6-4
cdr3_nt: TGTGCCAGCAGCCCGACGGGGGACACTGAAGCTTTCTTT
cdr3_aa: CASSPTGDTEAFF

d_call: TRBD2
j_call: TRBJ2-2
v_call: TRBV28
cdr3_nt: TGTGCCAGCAGTTTAGGCGGGAGGAGACCCGGCGAGCTGTTTTTT
cdr3_aa: CASSLGGRRPGELFF

d_call: .
j_call: TRBJ1-1
v_call: TRBV19
cdr3_nt: TGTGCCAGTAGTACCGTCGGGATGGGGAGCACTGAAGCTTTCTTT
cdr3_aa: CASSTVGMGSTEAFF

d_call: .
j_call: TRBJ2-7
v_call: TRBV25-1
cdr3_nt: TGTGCCAGCAGTGAAGCGGGCCCGGGGTTTTCCGAGCAGTACTTC
cdr3_aa: CASSEAGPGFSEQYF

d_call: .
j_call: TRBJ1-5
v_call: TRBV21-1
cdr3_nt: TGTGCCAGCAGCAAAATCTTCGGGCAAGGGGGCCAGCCCCAGCATTTT
cdr3_aa: CASSKIFGQGGQPQHF

d_call: .
j_call: TRBJ1-2
v_call: TRBV4-1
cdr3_nt: TGCGCCAGCAGCCAAGATCACGGAGCTAACTATGGCTACACCTTC
cdr3_aa: CASSQDHGANYGYTF

d_call: .
j_call: TRBJ2-1
v_call: TRBV30
cdr3_nt: TGTGCCTGGGCGCCGGGTTTAGTGGTAGGCAATGAGCAGTTCTTC
cdr3_aa: CAWAPGLVVGNEQFF

d_call: .
j_call: TRBJ1-1
v_call: TRBV6-5
cdr3_nt: TGTGCCAGCAGTTCCCTGGGGGCGCGGACTGAAGCTTTCTTT
cdr3_aa: CASSSLGARTEAFF

d_call: .
j_call: TRBJ1-5
v_call: TRBV7-9
cdr3_nt: TGTGCCAGCAGCTTAGCCGGAGGCAATCAGCCCCAGCATTTT
cdr3_aa: CASSLAGGNQPQHF

d_call: .
j_call: TRBJ1-1
v_call: TRBV5-6
cdr3_nt: TGTGCCAGCAGCCTCGGGGCCTACAGGGTGAACACTGAAGCTTTCTTT
cdr3_aa: CASSLGAYRVNTEAFF

d_call: .
j_call: TRBJ1-1
v_call: TRBV5-1
cdr3_nt: TGCGCCAGCAGCTTAGGGGCAGGGGAAGAAGCTTTCTTT
cdr3_aa: CASSLGAGEEAFF

d_call: .
j_call: TRBJ1-1
v_call: TRBV5-1
cdr3_nt: TGCGCCAGCAGCTTGGCGCTGGGGGGTGTAAACTTTGAAGCTTTCTTT
cdr3_aa: CASSLALGGVNFEAFF